This T cell receptor (beta chain) was sequenced in a study of T cell clonality in common variable immunodeficiency. J lost 5 bases, V lost 3 bases, and 4 bases had no gene match. The CDR3 loop spans 14 amino acids. Germline V lookup: CDR1 SGHDT, CDR2 YYEEEE. Clones were read by immunoSEQ multiplex PCR, and TCRdb kept only the in-frame ones, dropping some. The data show approximately 45,000 clones, none appearing only once, with approximately 2% held by the ten largest. This clone came up many times. The DNA ends 3 residues before the CDR3 does, and the rest of the CDR3 is filled in from the germline J gene.

The sequenced material came from peripheral blood mononuclear cells. The chain uses TRBV5-6 and TRBJ2-1, with 8 bases aligning to TRBD1. The sequence was obtained from a person aged 18-70 years in good health. The CDR3: CASSSTGGNNEQFF. Incomplete CDR3 DNA: TGTGCCAGCAGCTCAACAGGGGGGAACAATGAG.